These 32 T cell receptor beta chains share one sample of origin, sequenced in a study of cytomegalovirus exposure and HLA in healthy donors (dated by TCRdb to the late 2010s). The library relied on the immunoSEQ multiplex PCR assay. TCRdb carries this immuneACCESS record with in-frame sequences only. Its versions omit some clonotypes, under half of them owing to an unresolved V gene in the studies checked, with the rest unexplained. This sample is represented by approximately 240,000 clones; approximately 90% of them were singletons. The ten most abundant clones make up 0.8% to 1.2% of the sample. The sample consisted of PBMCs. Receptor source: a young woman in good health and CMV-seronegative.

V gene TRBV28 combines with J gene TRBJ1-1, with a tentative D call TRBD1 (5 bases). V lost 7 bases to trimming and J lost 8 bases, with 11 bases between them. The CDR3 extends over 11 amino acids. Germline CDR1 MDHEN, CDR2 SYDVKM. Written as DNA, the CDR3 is TGTGCCAGCAACCAGGGTTTGGAAGCTTTCTTT. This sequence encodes CASNQGLEAFF.

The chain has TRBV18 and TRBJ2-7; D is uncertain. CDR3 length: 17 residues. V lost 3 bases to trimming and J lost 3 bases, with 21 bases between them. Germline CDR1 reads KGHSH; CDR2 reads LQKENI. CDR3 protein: CASSPRRLDTAHYEQYF. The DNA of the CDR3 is TGTGCCAGCTCACCGAGACGCTTAGACACAGCACACTACGAGCAGTACTTC.

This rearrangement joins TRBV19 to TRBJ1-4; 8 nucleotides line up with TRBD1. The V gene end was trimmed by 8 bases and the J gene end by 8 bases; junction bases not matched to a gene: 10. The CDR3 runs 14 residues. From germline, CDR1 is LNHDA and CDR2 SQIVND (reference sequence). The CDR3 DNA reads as TGTGCCAGTCTATCAGGGGGCGCAGGGGAAAAACTGTTTTTT. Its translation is CASLSGGAGEKLFF.

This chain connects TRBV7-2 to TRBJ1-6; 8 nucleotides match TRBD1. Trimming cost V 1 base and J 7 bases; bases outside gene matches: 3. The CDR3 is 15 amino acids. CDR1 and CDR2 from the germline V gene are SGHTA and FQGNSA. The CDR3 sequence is CASSLVGQENSPLHF. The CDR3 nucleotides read TGTGCCAGCAGCTTAGTGGGACAGGAGAATTCACCCCTCCACTTT.

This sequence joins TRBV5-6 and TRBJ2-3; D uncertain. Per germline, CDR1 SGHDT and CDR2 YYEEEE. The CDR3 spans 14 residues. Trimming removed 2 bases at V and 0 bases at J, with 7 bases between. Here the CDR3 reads CASSLAFSTDTQYF. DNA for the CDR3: TGTGCCAGCAGCTTAGCGTTTAGCACAGATACGCAGTATTTT.

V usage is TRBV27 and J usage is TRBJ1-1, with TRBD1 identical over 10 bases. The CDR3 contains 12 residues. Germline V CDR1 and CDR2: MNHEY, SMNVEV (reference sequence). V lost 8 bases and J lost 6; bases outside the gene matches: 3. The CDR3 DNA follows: TGTGCCAGCCTAGGACAGGGGGCTGAAGCTTTCTTT. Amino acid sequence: CASLGQGAEAFF.

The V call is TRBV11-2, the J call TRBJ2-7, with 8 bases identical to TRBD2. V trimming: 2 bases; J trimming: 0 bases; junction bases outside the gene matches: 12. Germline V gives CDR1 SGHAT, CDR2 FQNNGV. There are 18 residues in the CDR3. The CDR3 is CASSLILTWREDSYEQYF. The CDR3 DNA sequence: TGTGCCAGCAGCTTAATTTTAACGTGGCGGGAGGACTCCTACGAGCAGTACTTC.

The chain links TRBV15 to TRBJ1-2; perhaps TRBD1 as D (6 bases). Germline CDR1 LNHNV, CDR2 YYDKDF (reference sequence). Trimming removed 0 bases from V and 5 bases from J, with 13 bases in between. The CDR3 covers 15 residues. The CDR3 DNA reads TGTGCCACCAGCAGAGAACAGGGTTTGGGTTATGGCTACACCTTC. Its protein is CATSREQGLGYGYTF.

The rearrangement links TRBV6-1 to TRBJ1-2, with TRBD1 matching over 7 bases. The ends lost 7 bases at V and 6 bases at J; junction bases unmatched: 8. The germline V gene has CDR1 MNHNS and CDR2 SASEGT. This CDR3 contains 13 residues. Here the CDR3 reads CASTIQGMNGYTF. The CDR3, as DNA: TGTGCCAGCACCATACAGGGGATGAATGGCTACACCTTC.

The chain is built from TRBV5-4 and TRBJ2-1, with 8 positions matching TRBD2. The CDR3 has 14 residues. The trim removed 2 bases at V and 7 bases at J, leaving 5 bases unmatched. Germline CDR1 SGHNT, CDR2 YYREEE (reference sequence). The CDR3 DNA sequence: TGTGCCAGCAGCTTCATACTAGCGGAGAATGAGCAGTTCTTC. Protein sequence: CASSFILAENEQFF. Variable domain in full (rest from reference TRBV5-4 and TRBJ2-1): ETGVTQSPTHLIKTRGQQVTLRCSSQSGHNTVSWYQQALGQGPQFIFQYYREEENGRGNFPPRFSGLQFPNYSSELNVNALELDDSALYLCASSFILAENEQFFGPGTRLTVL.

The CDR3 loop is CASSERPATGELFF. CDR3 in DNA: TGTGCCAGCAGTGAACGCCCCGCGACCGGGGAGCTGTTTTTT. V is TRBV6-1 and J is TRBJ2-2; no definite D call. CDR1 MNHNS and CDR2 SASEGT come from the germline V gene. The CDR3 totals 14 residues. Trimming took off 2 bases at V and 5 bases at J, with 9 bases between the two ends.

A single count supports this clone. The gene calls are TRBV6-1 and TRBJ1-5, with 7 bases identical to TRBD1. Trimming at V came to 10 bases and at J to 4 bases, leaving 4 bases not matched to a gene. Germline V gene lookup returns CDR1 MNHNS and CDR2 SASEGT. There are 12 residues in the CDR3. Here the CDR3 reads CATAQGNQPQHF. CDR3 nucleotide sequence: TGTGCCACGGCACAGGGGAATCAGCCCCAGCATTTT.

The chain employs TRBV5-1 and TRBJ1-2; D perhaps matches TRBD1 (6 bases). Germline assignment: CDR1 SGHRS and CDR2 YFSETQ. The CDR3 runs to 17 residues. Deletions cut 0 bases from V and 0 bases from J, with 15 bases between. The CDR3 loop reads CASSLETPGATNYGYTF. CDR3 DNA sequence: TGCGCCAGCAGCTTGGAAACCCCAGGGGCTACTAACTATGGCTACACCTTC.

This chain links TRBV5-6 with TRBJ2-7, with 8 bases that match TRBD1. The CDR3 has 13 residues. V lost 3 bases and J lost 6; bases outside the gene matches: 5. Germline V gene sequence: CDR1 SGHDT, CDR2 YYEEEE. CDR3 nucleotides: TGTGCCAGCAGCTCGGACAGGGTCCCCGAGCAGTACTTC. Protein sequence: CASSSDRVPEQYF.

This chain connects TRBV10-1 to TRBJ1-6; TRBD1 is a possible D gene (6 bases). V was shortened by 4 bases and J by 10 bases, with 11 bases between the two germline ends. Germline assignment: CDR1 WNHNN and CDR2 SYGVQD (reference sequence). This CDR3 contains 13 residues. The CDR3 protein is CASSVGRGSPLHF. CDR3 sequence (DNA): TGCGCCAGCAGTGTCGGCAGGGGATCACCCCTCCACTTT.

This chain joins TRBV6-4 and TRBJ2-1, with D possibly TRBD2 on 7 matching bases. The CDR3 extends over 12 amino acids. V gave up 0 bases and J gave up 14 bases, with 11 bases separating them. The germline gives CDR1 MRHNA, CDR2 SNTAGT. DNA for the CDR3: TGTGCCAGCAGTGACTCGGGGGGGCGTGAGTTCTTC. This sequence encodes CASSDSGGREFF.

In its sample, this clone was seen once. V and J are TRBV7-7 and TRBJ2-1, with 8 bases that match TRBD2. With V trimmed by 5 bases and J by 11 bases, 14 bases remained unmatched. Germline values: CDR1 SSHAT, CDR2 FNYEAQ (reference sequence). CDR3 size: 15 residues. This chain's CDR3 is CASSPGGARGSQQFF. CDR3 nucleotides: TGTGCCAGCAGCCCGGGAGGGGCGAGGGGGAGTCAGCAGTTCTTC.

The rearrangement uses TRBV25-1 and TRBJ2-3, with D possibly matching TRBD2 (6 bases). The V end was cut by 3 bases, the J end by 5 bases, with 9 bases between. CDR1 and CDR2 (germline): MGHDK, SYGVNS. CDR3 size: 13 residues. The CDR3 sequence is CASSDGGLDTQYF. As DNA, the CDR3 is TGTGCCAGCAGTGACGGGGGATTAGATACGCAGTATTTT.

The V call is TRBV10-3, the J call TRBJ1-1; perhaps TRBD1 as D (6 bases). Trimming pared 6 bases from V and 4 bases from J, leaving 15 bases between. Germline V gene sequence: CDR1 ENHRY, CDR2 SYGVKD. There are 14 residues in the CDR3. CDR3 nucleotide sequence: TGTGCCATCAGGAAACAGGGTTGGAGCACTGAAGCTTTCTTT. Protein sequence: CAIRKQGWSTEAFF.

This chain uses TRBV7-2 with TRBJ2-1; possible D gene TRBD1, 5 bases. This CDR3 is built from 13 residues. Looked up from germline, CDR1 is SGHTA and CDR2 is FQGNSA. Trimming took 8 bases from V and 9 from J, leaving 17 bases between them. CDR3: CASGRSLDSEQFF. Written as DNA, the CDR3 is TGTGCCAGCGGCCGTTCGCTAGACAGTGAGCAGTTCTTC.

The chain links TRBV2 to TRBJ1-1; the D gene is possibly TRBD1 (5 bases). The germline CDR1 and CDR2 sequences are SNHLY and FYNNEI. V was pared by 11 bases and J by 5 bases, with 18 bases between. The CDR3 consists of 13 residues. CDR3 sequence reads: CAGGDPGRTEAFF. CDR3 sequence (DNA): TGTGCCGGGGGGGATCCAGGGCGAACTGAAGCTTTCTTT.

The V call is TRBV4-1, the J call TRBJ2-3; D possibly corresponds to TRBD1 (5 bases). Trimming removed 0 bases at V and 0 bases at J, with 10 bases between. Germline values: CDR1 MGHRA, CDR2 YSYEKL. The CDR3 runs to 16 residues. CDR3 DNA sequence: TGCGCCAGCAGCCAAGATGAAGGGGCGAGCACAGATACGCAGTATTTT. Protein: CASSQDEGASTDTQYF.

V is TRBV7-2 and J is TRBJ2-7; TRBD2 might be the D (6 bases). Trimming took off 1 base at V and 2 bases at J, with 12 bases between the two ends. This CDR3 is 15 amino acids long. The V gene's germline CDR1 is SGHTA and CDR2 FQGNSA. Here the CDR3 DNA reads TGTGCCAGCAGCTTAGAGGTTAGCGGAGCCTACGAGCAGTACTTC. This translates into CASSLEVSGAYEQYF.

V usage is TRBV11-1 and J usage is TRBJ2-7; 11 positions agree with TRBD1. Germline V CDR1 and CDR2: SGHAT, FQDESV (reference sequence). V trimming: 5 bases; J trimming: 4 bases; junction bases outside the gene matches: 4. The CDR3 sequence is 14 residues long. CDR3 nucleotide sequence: TGTGCCAGCAGCATGCGGGACAGGGGGTACGAGCAGTACTTC. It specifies CASSMRDRGYEQYF.

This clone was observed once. The CDR3 loop reads CASSIDQGNYGYTF. The CDR3, as DNA: TGTGCCAGTAGTATAGATCAGGGAAACTATGGCTACACCTTC. The genes are TRBV19 and TRBJ1-2; D may be TRBD1 (5 bases). The germline CDR1 and CDR2 sequences are LNHDA and SQIVND (reference sequence). The V end lost 0 bases, the J end lost 2 bases, and 7 bases lay between the germline ends. The CDR3 is 14 amino acids.

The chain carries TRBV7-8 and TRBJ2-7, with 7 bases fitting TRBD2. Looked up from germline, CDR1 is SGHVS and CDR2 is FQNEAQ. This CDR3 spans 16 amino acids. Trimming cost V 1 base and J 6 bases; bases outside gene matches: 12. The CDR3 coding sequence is TGTGCCAGCAGCTTAGGGTCGGGGGGAACTTCTGGCGAGCAGTACTTC. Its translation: CASSLGSGGTSGEQYF.

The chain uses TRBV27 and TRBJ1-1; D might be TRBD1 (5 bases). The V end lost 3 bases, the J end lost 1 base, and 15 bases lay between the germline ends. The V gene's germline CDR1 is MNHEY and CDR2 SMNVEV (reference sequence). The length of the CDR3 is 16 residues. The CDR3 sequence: CASSLFRVAQNTEAFF. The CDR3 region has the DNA TGTGCCAGCAGTTTGTTCAGGGTCGCCCAGAACACTGAAGCTTTCTTT.

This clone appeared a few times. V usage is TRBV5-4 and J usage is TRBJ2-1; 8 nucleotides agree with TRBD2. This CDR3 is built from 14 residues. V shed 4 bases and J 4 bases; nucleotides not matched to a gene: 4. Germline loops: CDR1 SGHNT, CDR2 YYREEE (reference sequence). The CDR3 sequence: CASSELAVYNEQFF. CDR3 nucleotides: TGTGCCAGCAGCGAACTAGCGGTGTACAATGAGCAGTTCTTC. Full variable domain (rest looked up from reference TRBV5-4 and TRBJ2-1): ETGVTQSPTHLIKTRGQQVTLRCSSQSGHNTVSWYQQALGQGPQFIFQYYREEENGRGNFPPRFSGLQFPNYSSELNVNALELDDSALYLCASSELAVYNEQFFGPGTRLTVL.

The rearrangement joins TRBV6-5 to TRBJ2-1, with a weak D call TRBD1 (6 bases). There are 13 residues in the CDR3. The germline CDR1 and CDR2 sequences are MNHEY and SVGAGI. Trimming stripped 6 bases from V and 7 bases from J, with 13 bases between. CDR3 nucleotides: TGTGCCAGCAGCCCCGCGACAGGAAATGAGCAGTTCTTC. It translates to CASSPATGNEQFF.

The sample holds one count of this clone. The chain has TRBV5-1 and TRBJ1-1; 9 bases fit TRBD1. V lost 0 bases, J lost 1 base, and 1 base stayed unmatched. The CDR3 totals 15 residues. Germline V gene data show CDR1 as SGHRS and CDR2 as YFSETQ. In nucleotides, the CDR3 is TGCGCCAGCAGCTTGGCGGGACAGGGGAACACTGAAGCTTTCTTT. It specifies CASSLAGQGNTEAFF.

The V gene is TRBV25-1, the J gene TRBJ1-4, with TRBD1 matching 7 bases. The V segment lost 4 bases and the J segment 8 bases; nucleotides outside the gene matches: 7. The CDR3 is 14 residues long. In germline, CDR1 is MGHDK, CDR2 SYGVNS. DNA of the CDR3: TGTGCCAGCAGTGTTGACAGGGTCTCAGAAAAACTGTTTTTT. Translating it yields CASSVDRVSEKLFF.

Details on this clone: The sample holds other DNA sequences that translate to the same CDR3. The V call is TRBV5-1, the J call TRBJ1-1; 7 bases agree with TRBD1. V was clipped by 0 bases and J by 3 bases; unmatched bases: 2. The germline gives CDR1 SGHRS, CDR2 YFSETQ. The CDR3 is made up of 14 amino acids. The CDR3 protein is CASSLDRGYTEAFF. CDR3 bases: TGCGCCAGCAGCTTGGACAGGGGCTACACTGAAGCTTTCTTT. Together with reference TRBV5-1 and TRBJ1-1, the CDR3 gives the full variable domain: KAGVTQTPRYLIKTRGQQVTLSCSPISGHRSVSWYQQTPGQGLQFLFEYFSETQRNKGNFPGRFSGRQFSNSRSEMNVSTLELGDSALYLCASSLDRGYTEAFFGQGTRLTVV.